The following is a TCR beta chain sequence with its context. Antigen specificity is unknown. The time point here: pretreatment peripheral blood. V dropped 10 bases and J dropped 2; count of bases not matched to a gene: 3. The CDR3 contains 12 residues. Germline CDR1 and CDR2: SNHLY and FYNNEI. Spiked synthetic TCR analogs estimated absolute template abundance per PCR. Measured with immunoSEQ multiplex PCR; TCRdb has only the in-frame clones, and not every one. The table has about 85,000 clones, about 83% seen once. This entry belongs to a study of PD-L1 blockade in urothelial cancer. Study as a whole: Males with bladder-origin urothelial cancer constituted about 85% of the roughly 30 patients. Peripheral blood specimens exhibited a median yield of about 140,000 T cells. General study points: TCR clonality was measured in pretreatment peripheral blood. Clonality below the median predicted better survival.

V usage is TRBV2 and J usage is TRBJ2-7; 9 bases align to TRBD1. The TCR sequence derives from a man aged 60 to 75 with urothelial cancer. The specimen was PBMCs, collected around atezolizumab (anti-PD-L1) treatment. CDR3 in amino acids: CATDRGAYEQYF. CDR3 DNA: TGTGCCACGGACAGGGGCGCCTACGAGCAGTACTTC.